This T cell receptor beta chain was sequenced in a study of T cell responses to AZD1222 COVID-19 vaccine. Study-level information: Second doses that came at about 4 or about 12 weeks were put together. Study-wide findings and caveats: In the spike-specific TCR repertoire, nearly half reportedly target unmutated variant regions. Mostly white British, mostly female donors; authors suggested clonal diversity may be underestimated. The repertoires were collected only after the peak T cell response.

From germline, CDR1 is MNHEY and CDR2 SVGAGI. The CDR3 is 15 amino acids. The V end was cut by 1 base, the J end by 9 bases, with 13 bases between. Notes on this clone: Its target is not known.

Sequencing used immunoSEQ multiplex PCR; TCRdb keeps in-frame clones, though not all of them. The sample records about 260,000 clones, 90% to 95% being singletons. Sequencing was performed on peripheral blood, taken on day 0 of AZD1222 vaccination. The sequence derives from an adult in good health. The rearrangement joins TRBV6-5 to TRBJ1-6, with D possibly being TRBD1 (6 bases). In DNA, the CDR3 is TGTGCCAGCAGTTACTTCAGGGGAGAGGGTTCACCCCTCCACTTT. Translation gives CASSYFRGEGSPLHF.